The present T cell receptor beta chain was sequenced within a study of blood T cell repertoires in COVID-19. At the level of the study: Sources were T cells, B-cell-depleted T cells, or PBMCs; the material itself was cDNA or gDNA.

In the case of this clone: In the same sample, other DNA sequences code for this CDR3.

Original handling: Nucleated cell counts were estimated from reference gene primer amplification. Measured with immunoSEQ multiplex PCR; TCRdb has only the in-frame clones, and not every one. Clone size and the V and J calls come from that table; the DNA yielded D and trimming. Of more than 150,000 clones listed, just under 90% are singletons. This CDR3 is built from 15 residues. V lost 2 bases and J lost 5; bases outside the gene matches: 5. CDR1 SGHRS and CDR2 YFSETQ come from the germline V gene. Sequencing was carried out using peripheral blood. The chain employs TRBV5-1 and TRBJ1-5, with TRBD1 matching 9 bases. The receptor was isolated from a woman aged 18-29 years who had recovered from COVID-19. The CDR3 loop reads CASSLSGQGDQPQHF. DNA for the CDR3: TGCGCCAGCAGCTTATCGGGACAGGGAGATCAGCCCCAGCATTTT. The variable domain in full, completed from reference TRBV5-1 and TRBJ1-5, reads KAGVTQTPRYLIKTRGQQVTLSCSPISGHRSVSWYQQTPGQGLQFLFEYFSETQRNKGNFPGRFSGRQFSNSRSEMNVSTLELGDSALYLCASSLSGQGDQPQHFGDGTRLSIL.